The present entry profiles one T cell receptor (beta chain) with its context. Its antigen remains unknown. This sample was included in a study of identical twins. TCRdb used MiXCR to reprocess the 5' RACE reads, holding one entry per CDR3 protein. The repertoire includes 510,000 or so distinct CDR3 sequences, 13% to 15% of them detected once, and about 0.4% sits in the top ten. Findings of the study overall: The models systematically underestimated how much out-of-frame TCR alpha was shared in monozygotic twins.

These data were likewise used in another study, on yellow fever vaccine responses in identical twins.

This TCR was sampled from a woman under 30 in good health. Sample: CD4+ T cells sorted from blood.

The DNA of the CDR3 is TGTGCCAGCACCCAGCTGGGAGAGGGCACAGATACGCAGTATTTT. Encoded protein: CASTQLGEGTDTQYF. The chain carries TRBV2 and TRBJ2-3, with D perhaps TRBD2 (5 bases). V was cut by 7 bases and J by 1 base, with 15 bases left in between. The CDR3 consists of 15 residues. Germline V CDR1 and CDR2: SNHLY, FYNNEI.